Below, 29 T cell receptor beta chains from the same sample are listed, as sequenced in a study of cytomegalovirus exposure and HLA in healthy donors. The PCR used 60 Vbeta and 13 Jbeta primers. Assay: immunoSEQ multiplex PCR; the TCRdb copy retains only in-frame clones and omits some. This table has around 78,000 clones, 60% to 75% appearing once. Sequenced input: PBMCs. These receptors were obtained from a woman aged 40 to 50 in good health and CMV-seropositive.

The V gene is TRBV29-1, the J gene TRBJ1-4; TRBD1 is a possible D gene (6 bases). The CDR3 sequence is 13 residues long. Trimming removed 5 bases at V and 5 bases at J, with 12 bases between. Germline V gene lookup returns CDR1 SQVTM and CDR2 ANQGSEA. CDR3 sequence (DNA): TGCAGCGTTTCAGGACAGCAGAATGAAAAACTGTTTTTT. It specifies CSVSGQQNEKLFF.

The chain links TRBV27 to TRBJ1-5, with TRBD1 matching 10 bases. From germline, CDR1 is MNHEY and CDR2 SMNVEV (reference sequence). Trimming took 8 bases from V and 7 from J; bases not matched to a gene: 8. The CDR3 sequence is 14 residues long. The chain's CDR3 is CASPGQGKGQPQHF. As DNA, the CDR3 is TGTGCCAGCCCGGGACAGGGGAAAGGCCAGCCCCAGCATTTT.

The chain has TRBV28 and TRBJ2-7; 11 nucleotides line up with TRBD1. From germline, CDR1 is MDHEN and CDR2 SYDVKM. V dropped 5 bases and J dropped 6; count of bases not matched to a gene: 6. The CDR3 has 14 amino acids. Here the CDR3 DNA reads TGTGCCAGCAGTCCGCTGGGGACAGGGGGCGAGCAGTACTTC. This sequence encodes CASSPLGTGGEQYF.

The gene calls are TRBV29-1 and TRBJ2-5; no reliable D call. Trimming stripped 1 base from V and 4 bases from J, with 13 bases between. CDR3 length equals 14 residues. The germline V gene encodes CDR1 SQVTM and CDR2 ANQGSEA. CDR3 nucleotide sequence: TGCAGCGTTGAAGTAGTCGGGTCCCGAGAGACCCAGTACTTC. Protein: CSVEVVGSRETQYF.

The chain employs TRBV12-5 and TRBJ2-2; unclear D gene. The germline CDR1 and CDR2 sequences are LGHNT and FRNRAP. This CDR3 has 14 residues. With 5 bases removed from V and 0 bases from J, the gap between germline ends came to 7 bases. The CDR3 DNA is TGTGCTAGTGGTCTATCCCCGAACACCGGGGAGCTGTTTTTT. Its protein product is CASGLSPNTGELFF. The variable domain in full, with the rest retrieved from reference TRBV12-5 and TRBJ2-2, is DARVTQTPRHKVTEMGQEVTMRCQPILGHNTVFWYRQTMMQGLELLAYFRNRAPLDDSGMPKDRFSAEMPDATLATLKIQPSEPRDSAVYFCASGLSPNTGELFFGEGSRLTVL.

In this sample, this clone turned up a few times. This chain links TRBV30 with TRBJ1-3; 9 nucleotides match TRBD1. Germline CDR1 and CDR2: GTSNPN and SVGIG (reference sequence). J was trimmed by 6 bases and V by 8 bases; bases with no gene match: 11. This CDR3 spans 14 amino acids. The CDR3 region has the DNA TGTGCCGGGCATCGGACAGGGGAGTCAAACACCATATATTTT. This codes for CAGHRTGESNTIYF.

This clone was observed a handful of times. The chain employs TRBV7-9 and TRBJ1-1, with D unresolved. Trimming took off 6 bases at V and 0 bases at J, with 8 bases between the two ends. The CDR3 is 13 amino acids. Germline values: CDR1 SEHNR, CDR2 FQNEAQ (reference sequence). The chain's CDR3 is CASSQIMNTEAFF. CDR3 nucleotides: TGTGCCAGCAGTCAGATTATGAACACTGAAGCTTTCTTT.

This clone was observed a single time. The V gene is TRBV28, the J gene TRBJ2-2; D ambiguous. Germline lookup yields CDR1 MDHEN and CDR2 SYDVKM. The CDR3 is made up of 12 amino acids. V was pared by 3 bases and J by 3 bases, with 2 bases between. CDR3 sequence: CASSFDTGELFF. CDR3 in DNA: TGTGCCAGCAGTTTCGACACCGGGGAGCTGTTTTTT. Complete variable domain (other parts from reference TRBV28 and TRBJ2-2): DVKVTQSSRYLVKRTGEKVFLECVQDMDHENMFWYRQDPGLGLRLIYFSYDVKMKEKGDIPEGYSVSREKKERFSLILESASTNQTSMYLCASSFDTGELFFGEGSRLTVL.

The rearrangement links TRBV5-1 to TRBJ1-1; 9 bases match TRBD1. This CDR3 has 17 residues. The germline V gene has CDR1 SGHRS and CDR2 YFSETQ. V shed 1 base, J shed 0 bases, and the junction held 7 bases outside the gene matches. CDR3 nucleotides: TGCGCCAGCAGCTTGCTCGGGACAGGGAACATGAACACTGAAGCTTTCTTT. Translating it yields CASSLLGTGNMNTEAFF.

The chain is built from TRBV29-1 and TRBJ2-1; D may be TRBD1 (5 bases). The germline V gene has CDR1 SQVTM and CDR2 ANQGSEA. V was pared by 6 bases and J by 6 bases, with 15 bases between. This CDR3 has 13 amino acids. The CDR3 DNA sequence: TGCAGCGTGGCCCGTGGGGCGCCCAATGAGCAGTTCTTC. It codes for CSVARGAPNEQFF.

The V call is TRBV11-2, the J call TRBJ1-6; tentatively, D is TRBD1 (5 bases). Trimming removed 6 bases at V and 9 bases at J, with 21 bases between. Germline V gene lookup returns CDR1 SGHAT and CDR2 FQNNGV. This CDR3 is built from 16 residues. CDR3: CASRTRGYYSASPLHF. The CDR3 nucleotides read TGTGCCAGCAGGACAAGGGGTTACTATTCGGCTTCACCCCTCCACTTT.

The rearrangement uses TRBV5-1 and TRBJ2-1, with D perhaps TRBD2 (5 bases). In germline, CDR1 is SGHRS, CDR2 YFSETQ. This CDR3 contains 14 residues. Trimming took 0 bases from V and 5 from J, leaving 9 bases between them. This CDR3 reads CASSLGTGNNEQFF. CDR3 bases: TGCGCCAGCAGCTTGGGGACGGGAAACAATGAGCAGTTCTTC.

This clone was picked up one time. This chain uses TRBV20-1 with TRBJ2-3, with a possible D match to TRBD2 (6 bases). Trimming cost V 7 bases and J 8 bases, with 13 bases left between them. Germline CDR1 DFQATT, CDR2 SNEGSKA (reference sequence). The length of the CDR3 is 11 residues. CDR3 bases: TGCAGTGGAGCTCACGGGGGTACGCAGTATTTT. It yields the protein CSGAHGGTQYF.

The chain recombines TRBV28 with TRBJ2-6; the D gene is possibly TRBD1 (6 bases). CDR3 size: 16 residues. Germline lookup yields CDR1 MDHEN and CDR2 SYDVKM. V lost 6 bases, J lost 2 bases, and 14 bases lay in between. The CDR3 DNA follows: TGTGCCAGCAGACCTCGACAGGCGACTGGGGCCAACGTCCTGACTTTC. Translating gives CASRPRQATGANVLTF.

V and J are TRBV15 and TRBJ1-5; possible D gene TRBD1, 6 bases. Germline CDR1 is LNHNV and CDR2 is YYDKDF (reference sequence). The CDR3 extends over 20 amino acids. The V end was cut by 4 bases, the J end by 6 bases, with 31 bases between. The CDR3 spells CATSTTTPGARGRKSQPQHF. In nucleotides, the CDR3 is TGTGCCACCAGCACCACCACCCCGGGGGCGCGGGGGCGTAAGTCTCAGCCCCAGCATTTT.

The genes are TRBV19 and TRBJ2-7; D perhaps matches TRBD1 (5 bases). This CDR3 is built from 15 residues. CDR1 is LNHDA, CDR2 SQIVND, per germline (reference sequence). Trimming removed 3 bases from V and 5 bases from J, with 17 bases in between. Written as DNA, the CDR3 is TGTGCCAGTAGTATCGATTTGGGGCACCGCGACGAGCAGTACTTC. Protein sequence: CASSIDLGHRDEQYF. Drawing the rest from reference TRBV19 and TRBJ2-7, the complete variable domain is DGGITQSPKYLFRKEGQNVTLSCEQNLNHDAMYWYRQDPGQGLRLIYYSQIVNDFQKGDIAEGYSVSREKKESFPLTVTSAQKNPTAFYLCASSIDLGHRDEQYFGPGTRLTVT.

The chain joins TRBV10-1 to TRBJ2-1, with D perhaps matching TRBD1 (6 bases). Looked up from germline, CDR1 is WNHNN and CDR2 is SYGVQD (reference sequence). With 0 bases removed from V and 6 bases from J, the gap between germline ends came to 12 bases. This CDR3 has 15 amino acids. For the CDR3, the DNA is TGCGCCAGCAGTGAGTCGGGGGCTTCAGGCAATGAGCAGTTCTTC. This codes for CASSESGASGNEQFF.

The chain couples TRBV5-1 to TRBJ2-2, with D perhaps TRBD2 (5 bases). This CDR3 contains 15 residues. Germline assignment: CDR1 SGHRS and CDR2 YFSETQ. V lost 7 bases and J 0 bases, leaving 13 bases between the germline ends. CDR3 residues: CASGRDTANTGELFF. DNA of the CDR3: TGCGCCAGCGGGAGAGATACGGCGAACACCGGGGAGCTGTTTTTT.

J is TRBJ2-7 and V is TRBV7-9; a weak D match, TRBD2 (5 bases). This CDR3 comprises 14 residues. Germline lookup yields CDR1 SEHNR and CDR2 FQNEAQ (reference sequence). With 5 bases removed from V and 1 base from J, the gap between germline ends came to 12 bases. As DNA, the CDR3 is TGTGCCAGCAGCCCACCCCCGGGATCCTACGAGCAGTACTTC. This codes for CASSPPPGSYEQYF.

The chain joins TRBV28 to TRBJ1-1, with D maybe TRBD1 (5 bases). The CDR3 loop spans 12 amino acids. Germline assignment: CDR1 MDHEN and CDR2 SYDVKM. V was cut by 4 bases and J by 5 bases, with 8 bases left in between. The CDR3 nucleotides read TGTGCCAGCAGTTCGAAGGGGACTGAAGCTTTCTTT. It yields the protein CASSSKGTEAFF.

This chain joins TRBV15 and TRBJ2-7; 10 bases match TRBD2. The CDR3 covers 15 residues. Germline CDR1 is LNHNV and CDR2 is YYDKDF (reference sequence). V lost 0 bases, J lost 4 bases, and 3 bases stayed unmatched. The chain's CDR3 is CATSRDGTSVYEQYF. For the CDR3, the DNA is TGTGCCACCAGCAGAGACGGGACTAGCGTGTACGAGCAGTACTTC.

The chain has TRBV6-5 and TRBJ2-3; TRBD2 is a possible D gene (6 bases). The germline CDR1 and CDR2 sequences are MNHEY and SVGAGI. Trimming shortened V by 6 bases and J by 7 bases, and 17 bases separated the two germline ends. The CDR3 spans 14 residues. DNA of the CDR3: TGTGCCAGCAGCATGGCGGGGTTCAGGAATACGCAGTATTTT. Translated: CASSMAGFRNTQYF.

V and J are TRBV4-2 and TRBJ1-1; weak D call: TRBD1 (6 bases). The CDR3 runs 18 residues. CDR1 LGHNA and CDR2 YNFKEQ come from the germline V gene. V was clipped by 2 bases and J by 3 bases, with 22 bases between them. The CDR3 nucleotides read TGTGCCAGCAGCCAACAGCCCCCAGGGGCGGGTGGGTACACTGAAGCTTTCTTT. The encoded protein is CASSQQPPGAGGYTEAFF.

The J gene is TRBJ1-1, the V gene TRBV10-3; the D gene is possibly TRBD1 (6 bases). Trimming left V 6 bases short and J 1 base short, with 6 bases between. Germline CDR1 is ENHRY and CDR2 is SYGVKD. The CDR3 is made up of 12 amino acids. CDR3 sequence (DNA): TGTGCCATCAGGACAGGGAACACTGAAGCTTTCTTT. As protein: CAIRTGNTEAFF.

The gene calls are TRBV15 and TRBJ2-7; 9 bases fit TRBD1. This CDR3 has 13 amino acids. Germline CDR1 LNHNV, CDR2 YYDKDF (reference sequence). V shed 3 bases, J shed 5 bases, and the junction held 2 bases outside the gene matches. The CDR3 DNA reads TGTGCCACCAGCAGTACAGGGGGCGACGAGCAGTACTTC. Amino acids: CATSSTGGDEQYF.

This sequence joins TRBV2 and TRBJ2-7; no clear D gene. Per germline, CDR1 SNHLY and CDR2 FYNNEI. The germline V and J ends were trimmed by 6 bases and 0 bases, with 12 bases remaining between them. The CDR3 extends over 14 amino acids. DNA for the CDR3: TGTGCCAGCAGGTTGGAGTATTCCTCCTACGAGCAGTACTTC. This sequence encodes CASRLEYSSYEQYF.

The chain employs TRBV5-1 and TRBJ2-6, with TRBD1 as a possible D gene (6 bases). The ends were cut back, 4 bases at V and 2 bases at J, with 10 bases in the middle. This CDR3 has 15 residues. Germline assignment: CDR1 SGHRS and CDR2 YFSETQ. The CDR3 sequence: CASSTGGTGANVLTF. Here the CDR3 DNA reads TGCGCCAGCAGCACTGGGGGCACTGGGGCCAACGTCCTGACTTTC.

This rearrangement joins TRBV29-1 to TRBJ2-3, with 8 bases that match TRBD2. With 4 bases clipped from V and 5 bases from J, the junction kept 5 bases outside the gene matches. This CDR3 is 13 amino acids long. The germline V gene has CDR1 SQVTM and CDR2 ANQGSEA. The CDR3 sequence: CSVAAGGGDTQYF. DNA of the CDR3: TGCAGCGTTGCGGCGGGGGGAGGAGATACGCAGTATTTT.

A single count supports this clone. In DNA form, the CDR3 reads TGTGCCATCAAGGGACAGGAGTACTCCTACGAGCAGTACTTC. Translation gives CAIKGQEYSYEQYF. The chain combines TRBV10-3 with TRBJ2-7; TRBD1 matches 8 bases. Germline CDR1 and CDR2: ENHRY and SYGVKD. The V gene end was trimmed by 7 bases and the J gene end by 0 bases; junction bases not matched to a gene: 5. The CDR3 has 14 amino acids.